The 7 T cell receptor beta chains below were found in one sample sequenced in a study of T-cell reconstitution after alpha-beta-depleted transplantation in children (dated by TCRdb to the mid-2010s). The method was PCR. Sequencing was performed on an Illumina HiSeq 2500. TCR libraries were prepared with molecular barcoding, using unique molecular identifiers to normalize TCRbeta repertoire quantification. Starting from the raw public reads, TCRdb applied fastp trimming at Q25, assembled clones with MiXCR and retained in-frame beta chains. When rows share a CDR3 protein, they turn into one entry using the most common DNA and genes. In this sample the table shows roughly 310,000 distinct CDR3 sequences, around 20% of which occur a single time. Together, the top ten hold roughly 9.8% of the sample. What this sample's treatment or condition label stands for: allogeneic hematopoietic cell transplantation with graft depleted of TCRalphabeta T cells and CD19 B cells.

This material consisted of PBMCs, mostly from graft donor cells, taken 180 days after TCRalphabeta/CD19-depleted stem cell transplant. These receptors all stem from a male patient younger than 18 who had a stem cell transplant for acute lymphoblastic leukemia, so the T cells may come from the graft donor.

The genes are TRBV7-6 and TRBJ2-5; D gene unclear. Trimming cost V 2 bases and J 5 bases, with 12 bases left between them. The V gene's germline CDR1 is SGHVS and CDR2 FNYEAQ. CDR3 length: 14 amino acids. In DNA form, the CDR3 reads TGTGCCAGCAGCTTATATAGGAGTATGGAGACCCAGTACTTC. Translating gives CASSLYRSMETQYF.

In its sample, this clonotype was seen a few times. This chain uses TRBV29-1 with TRBJ1-2, with a possible D match to TRBD1 (5 bases). CDR1 is SQVTM, CDR2 ANQGSEA, per germline. The CDR3 extends over 17 amino acids. The V end was cut by 1 base, the J end by 0 bases, with 18 bases between. The CDR3 coding sequence is TGCAGCGTTGAAGCGTGGACGGTGGGGGGTTCTAACTATGGCTACACCTTC. Translation gives CSVEAWTVGGSNYGYTF.

The V and J genes are TRBV2 and TRBJ1-5, with 9 bases lining up with TRBD1. The CDR3 is made up of 15 amino acids. CDR1 is SNHLY, CDR2 FYNNEI, per germline. V dropped 4 bases and J dropped 5; count of bases not matched to a gene: 6. The chain's CDR3 is CASSVPTGGDQPQHF. For the CDR3, the DNA is TGTGCCAGCAGTGTGCCGACAGGGGGGGATCAGCCCCAGCATTTT.

The rearrangement uses TRBV14 and TRBJ2-2; the D gene is possibly TRBD1 (5 bases). The CDR3 consists of 13 residues. From germline, CDR1 is SGHDN and CDR2 FVKESK. V shed 8 bases and J shed 5 bases, with 12 bases lying between them. The DNA of the CDR3 is TGTGCCAGCCGAGGAAGGGGAACCGGGGAGCTGTTTTTT. Its translation is CASRGRGTGELFF.

This chain links TRBV9 with TRBJ2-7; 8 nucleotides match TRBD1. V gave up 4 bases and J gave up 0 bases; unmatched junction bases: 6. The CDR3 is 15 amino acids. The germline gives CDR1 SGDLS, CDR2 YYNGEE. The CDR3, as DNA: TGTGCCAGCAGCTCGGGACAGGCCAGCTCCTACGAGCAGTACTTC. Protein sequence: CASSSGQASSYEQYF.

Only a few counts were recorded for this clonotype. The chain is built from TRBV10-1 and TRBJ2-5; TRBD2 matches 10 bases. The germline V gene encodes CDR1 WNHNN and CDR2 SYGVQD (reference sequence). J gave up 1 base and V 3 bases, and 11 bases lay outside the gene matches. This CDR3 is built from 18 residues. The CDR3 DNA is TGCGCCAGCAGTGAATATCAGGGAACTAGCGGGACCCAAGAGACCCAGTACTTC. This translates into CASSEYQGTSGTQETQYF.

The V and J genes are TRBV12-3 or TRBV12-4 and TRBJ2-2; 11 bases agree with TRBD2. This CDR3 contains 14 residues. V was clipped by 6 bases and J by 6 bases; unmatched bases: 3. The DNA of the CDR3 is TGTGCCAGCAGAATAGCGGGAGGGCCCGGGGAGCTGTTTTTT. Residues: CASRIAGGPGELFF.